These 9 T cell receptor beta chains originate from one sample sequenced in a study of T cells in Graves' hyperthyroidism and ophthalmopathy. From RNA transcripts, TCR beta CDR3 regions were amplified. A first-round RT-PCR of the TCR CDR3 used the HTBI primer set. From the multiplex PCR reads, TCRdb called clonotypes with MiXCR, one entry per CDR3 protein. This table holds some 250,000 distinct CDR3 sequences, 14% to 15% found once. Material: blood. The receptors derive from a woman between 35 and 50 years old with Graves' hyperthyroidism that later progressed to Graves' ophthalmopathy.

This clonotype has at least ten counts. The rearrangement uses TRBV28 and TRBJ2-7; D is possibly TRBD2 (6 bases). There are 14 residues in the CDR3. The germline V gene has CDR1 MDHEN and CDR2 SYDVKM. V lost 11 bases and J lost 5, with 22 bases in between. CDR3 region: CASTPRLVRNEQYF. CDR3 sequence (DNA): TGTGCCTCAACCCCCAGACTAGTTCGGAACGAGCAGTACTTC.

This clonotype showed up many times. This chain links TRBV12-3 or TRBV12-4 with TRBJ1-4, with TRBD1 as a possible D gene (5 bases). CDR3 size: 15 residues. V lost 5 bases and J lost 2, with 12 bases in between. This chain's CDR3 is CASSPLWGTNEKLFF. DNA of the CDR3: TGTGCCAGCAGTCCCCTCTGGGGGACTAATGAAAAACTGTTTTTT.

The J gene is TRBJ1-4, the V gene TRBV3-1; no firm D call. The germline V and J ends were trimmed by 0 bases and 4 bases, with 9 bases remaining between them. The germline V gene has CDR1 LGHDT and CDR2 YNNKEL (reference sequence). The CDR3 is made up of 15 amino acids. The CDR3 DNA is TGTGCCAGCAGCCAAGACTTGGTTTTTAATGAAAAACTGTTTTTT. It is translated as CASSQDLVFNEKLFF.

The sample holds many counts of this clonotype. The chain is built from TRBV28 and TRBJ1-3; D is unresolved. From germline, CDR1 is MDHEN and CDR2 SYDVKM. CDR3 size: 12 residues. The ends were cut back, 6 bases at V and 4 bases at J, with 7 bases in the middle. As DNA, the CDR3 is TGTGCCAGCAGCCGTATCGGAAACACCATATATTTT. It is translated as CASSRIGNTIYF.

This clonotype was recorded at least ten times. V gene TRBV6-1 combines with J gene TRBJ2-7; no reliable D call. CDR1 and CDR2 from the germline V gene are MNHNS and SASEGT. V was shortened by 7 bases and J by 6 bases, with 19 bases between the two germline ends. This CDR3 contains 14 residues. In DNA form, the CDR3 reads TGTGCCAGCAAGCTGACGGAGCTGCTGGCCGAGCAGTACTTC. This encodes CASKLTELLAEQYF.

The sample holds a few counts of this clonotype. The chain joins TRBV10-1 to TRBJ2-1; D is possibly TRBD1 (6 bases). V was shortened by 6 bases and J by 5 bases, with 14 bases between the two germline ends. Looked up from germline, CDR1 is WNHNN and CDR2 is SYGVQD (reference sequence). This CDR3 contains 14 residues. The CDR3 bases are TGCGCCAGCAGCCAGGGGACGACTAACAATGAGCAGTTCTTC. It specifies CASSQGTTNNEQFF.

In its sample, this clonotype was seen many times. The DNA for the CDR3 is TGTGCCAGCAGCTGGGACAGGGGGCATTCCTACGAGCAGTACTTC. Its protein is CASSWDRGHSYEQYF. The chain combines TRBV6-1 with TRBJ2-7; TRBD1 aligns across 12 bases. Germline V gene data show CDR1 as MNHNS and CDR2 as SASEGT. The CDR3 has 15 amino acids. J was trimmed by 1 base and V by 6 bases; bases with no gene match: 4.

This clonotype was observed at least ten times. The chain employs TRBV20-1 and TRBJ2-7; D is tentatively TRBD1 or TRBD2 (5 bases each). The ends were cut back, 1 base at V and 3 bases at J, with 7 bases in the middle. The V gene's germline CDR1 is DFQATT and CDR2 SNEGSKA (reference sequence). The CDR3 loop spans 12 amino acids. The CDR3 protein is CSARVGVYEQYF. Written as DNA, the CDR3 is TGCAGTGCTAGAGTGGGGGTCTACGAGCAGTACTTC.

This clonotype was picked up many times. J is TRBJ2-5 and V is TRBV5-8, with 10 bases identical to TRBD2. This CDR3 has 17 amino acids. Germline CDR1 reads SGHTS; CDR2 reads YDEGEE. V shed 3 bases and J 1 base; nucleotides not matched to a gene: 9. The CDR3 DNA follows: TGTGCCAGCAGCTGGGGTCGGACTAGCGGACTCCAAGAGACCCAGTACTTC. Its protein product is CASSWGRTSGLQETQYF.